Sequencing of this T cell receptor beta chain was carried out in a study of blood T cell repertoires in COVID-19. Here immunoSEQ multiplex PCR was the method, and the copy in TCRdb shows in-frame clones only, minus some. The sample includes fewer than 350,000 clones, roughly 86% of them seen just once. The junction had 4 bases not matched to a gene; V was cut back by 4 bases and J by 8 bases. The CDR3 is 13 amino acids. Per the germline V gene, CDR1 is SGHTA and CDR2 is FQGNSA. This rearrangement joins TRBV7-2 to TRBJ1-2; TRBD1 agrees at 10 bases. Sequencing was performed on peripheral blood. This TCR was sampled from a woman aged 50 to 60 who had recovered from COVID-19. This CDR3 is CASSWDRGVGYTF. The CDR3 DNA reads TGTGCCAGCAGCTGGGACAGGGGAGTCGGCTACACCTTC.